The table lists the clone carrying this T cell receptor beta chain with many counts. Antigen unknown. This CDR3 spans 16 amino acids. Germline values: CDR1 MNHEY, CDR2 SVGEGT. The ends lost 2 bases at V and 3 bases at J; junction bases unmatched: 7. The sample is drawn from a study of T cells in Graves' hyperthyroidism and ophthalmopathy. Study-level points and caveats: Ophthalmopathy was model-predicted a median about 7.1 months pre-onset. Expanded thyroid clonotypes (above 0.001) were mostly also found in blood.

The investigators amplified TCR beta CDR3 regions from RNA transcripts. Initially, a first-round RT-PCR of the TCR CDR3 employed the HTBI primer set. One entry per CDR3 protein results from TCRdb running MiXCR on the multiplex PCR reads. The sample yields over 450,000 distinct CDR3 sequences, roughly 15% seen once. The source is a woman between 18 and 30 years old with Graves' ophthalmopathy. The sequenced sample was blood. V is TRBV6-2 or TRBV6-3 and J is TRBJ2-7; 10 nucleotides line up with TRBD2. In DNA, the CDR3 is TGTGCCAGCAGTTACGAGGGACTAGCGCTATACTACGAGCAGTACTTC. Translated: CASSYEGLALYYEQYF.